The 5 T cell receptor beta chains listed next were all sequenced from one sample in a study of beta chain features in type 1 diabetes (dated by TCRdb to 2016 to 2019). Receptor libraries were prepared by the immunoSEQ multiplex PCR assay. The High Capacity cDNA Reverse Transcription Kit was used to reverse transcribe all of the isolated RNA, meaning that expressed TCRB transcripts were what got sequenced. In its TCRdb copy, this immuneACCESS table keeps in-frame sequences only and misses some clones. Where compared with another copy, unresolved V genes explain less than half of these, and the others have no known cause. The sample records about 900,000 clones, about a sixth of which are singletons. In total, the top ten clones hold around 0.02% of the sample. The specimen sequenced was naive CD4+ T cells from blood. What this sample's cell subset or site label stands for: true naive CD4+ T cells. The receptors stem from a woman between 18 and 30 years old in good health.

The V call is TRBV4-3, the J call TRBJ2-7, with 11 bases that match TRBD2. J was trimmed by 3 bases and V by 3 bases; bases with no gene match: 10. This CDR3 region has 17 residues. Germline V lookup: CDR1 LGHNA, CDR2 YSLEER. CDR3 sequence reads: CASSQGLTSGTIYEQYF. The DNA for the CDR3 is TGCGCCAGCAGCCAGGGGTTGACTAGCGGGACTATCTACGAGCAGTACTTC.

This sequence joins TRBV18 and TRBJ2-3; the match to TRBD2 covers 8 bases. The CDR3 totals 16 residues. The germline V gene encodes CDR1 KGHSH and CDR2 LQKENI. V gave up 3 bases and J gave up 1 base; unmatched junction bases: 6. CDR3 bases: TGTGCCAGCTCACCCCCGGGGACTAGAGGCACAGATACGCAGTATTTT. Residues: CASSPPGTRGTDTQYF.

This sequence joins TRBV18 and TRBJ2-1; TRBD2 matches at 11 bases. This CDR3 comprises 15 residues. Germline V gene sequence: CDR1 KGHSH, CDR2 LQKENI. Germline trimming cut 8 bases from V and 5 bases from J; bases unmatched to any gene: 8. The CDR3 DNA is TGTGCCAGCAGACCGGGACTAGCGGTGGACAATGAGCAGTTCTTC. Translated: CASRPGLAVDNEQFF.

On this clone itself: The final CDR3 position lacks the conserved phenylalanine or tryptophan, pointing to a likely read error. The chain couples TRBV7-9 to TRBJ2-7, with a weak D call TRBD1 (5 bases). The CDR3 extends over 17 amino acids. CDR1 and CDR2 from the germline V gene are SEHNR and FQNEAQ (reference sequence). Trimming pared 5 bases from V and 2 bases from J, leaving 22 bases between. For the CDR3, the DNA is TGTGCCAGCAGCCCCCCTCTGGAGCAGGGTGATGCCTACGAGCAGTACCTC. It encodes CASSPPLEQGDAYEQYL.

V gene TRBV9 combines with J gene TRBJ1-2, with a possible D match to TRBD1 (5 bases). Per the germline V gene, CDR1 is SGDLS and CDR2 is YYNGEE. Trimming pared 5 bases from V and 1 base from J, leaving 9 bases between. The CDR3 contains 13 residues. In DNA, the CDR3 is TGTGCCAGCAGTGACAGAGTTAACTATGGCTACACCTTC. Protein sequence: CASSDRVNYGYTF.